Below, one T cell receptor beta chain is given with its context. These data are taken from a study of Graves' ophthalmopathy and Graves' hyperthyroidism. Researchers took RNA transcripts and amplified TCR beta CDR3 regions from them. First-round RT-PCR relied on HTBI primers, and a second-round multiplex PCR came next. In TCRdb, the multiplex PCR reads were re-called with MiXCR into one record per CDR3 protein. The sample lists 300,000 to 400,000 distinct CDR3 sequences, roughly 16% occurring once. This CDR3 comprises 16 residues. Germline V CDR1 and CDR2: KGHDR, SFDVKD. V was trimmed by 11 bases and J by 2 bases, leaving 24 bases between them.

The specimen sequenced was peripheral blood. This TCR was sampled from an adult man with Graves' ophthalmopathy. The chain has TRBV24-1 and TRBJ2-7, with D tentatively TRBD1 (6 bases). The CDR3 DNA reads TGTGCCAGCAGGGATTCTACAGGGCCCCGGGCCTACGAGCAGTACTTC. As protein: CASRDSTGPRAYEQYF.